The 20 T cell receptor beta chains reported below all come from one sample, sequenced in a study of shared clonotypes between healthy human individuals. Measured with immunoSEQ multiplex PCR; TCRdb has only the in-frame clones, and not every one. The data hold some 790,000 clones, with about two thirds observed a single time. Sequenced material: memory CD4+ T cells sorted from blood. Indicated subset: CD45RA-negative fraction. These receptors all stem from a woman in her twenties or thirties in good health.

The chain joins TRBV5-1 to TRBJ2-1, with 10 bases fitting TRBD1. Germline lookup yields CDR1 SGHRS and CDR2 YFSETQ. This CDR3 spans 16 amino acids. J was trimmed by 9 bases and V by 0 bases; bases with no gene match: 9. For the CDR3, the DNA is TGCGCCAGCAGCTTGGAATACGGGACAGGGGAAGGTGAGCAGTTCTTC. This encodes CASSLEYGTGEGEQFF.

The chain has TRBV5-6 and TRBJ2-3; D is ambiguous. Germline CDR1 is SGHDT and CDR2 is YYEEEE. The length of the CDR3 is 11 residues. V was pared by 0 bases and J by 6 bases, with 2 bases between. The DNA of the CDR3 is TGTGCCAGCAGCTTGGGTGATACGCAGTATTTT. Protein sequence: CASSLGDTQYF.

Regarding this clone: Distinct nucleotide sequences in the sample also encode this CDR3. V is TRBV9 and J is TRBJ1-1, with D uncertain. V dropped 2 bases and J dropped 1 base, with 9 bases sitting between them. CDR3 length: 14 residues. Germline V CDR1 and CDR2: SGDLS, YYNGEE. The chain's CDR3 is CASSVAGSNTEAFF. In DNA form, the CDR3 reads TGTGCCAGCAGCGTTGCAGGATCGAACACTGAAGCTTTCTTT.

V usage is TRBV5-1 and J usage is TRBJ1-1, with 7 bases matching TRBD1. V trimming: 2 bases; J trimming: 5 bases; junction bases outside the gene matches: 6. The CDR3 totals 14 residues. In germline, CDR1 is SGHRS, CDR2 YFSETQ. CDR3 sequence reads: CASSFNQGETEAFF. CDR3 nucleotide sequence: TGCGCCAGCAGCTTTAACCAGGGGGAGACTGAAGCTTTCTTT.

The chain carries TRBV21-1 and TRBJ1-5; the DNA was not used to check the table's D call, TRBD1. TRBV21-1 is designated a pseudogene. The CDR3 consists of 15 residues. CDR3: CASSKSQGTDQPQHF. The CDR3 DNA sequence: TGTGCCAGCAGCAAATCCCAGGGAACAGATCAGCCCCAGCATTTT.

The V and J genes are TRBV19 and TRBJ2-2; no clear D. Germline V gene lookup returns CDR1 LNHDA and CDR2 SQIVND (reference sequence). The CDR3 totals 15 residues. The V and J ends lost 6 bases and 0 bases respectively, with 11 bases between them. The CDR3 loop reads CASRVLAANTGELFF. In DNA form, the CDR3 reads TGTGCCAGTAGAGTTCTGGCTGCGAACACCGGGGAGCTGTTTTTT.

This clone was recorded a few times. The rearrangement joins TRBV29-1 to TRBJ2-2; 8 bases map to TRBD1. Germline CDR1 reads SQVTM; CDR2 reads ANQGSEA. The CDR3 runs 14 residues. The V segment lost 4 bases and the J segment 2 bases; nucleotides outside the gene matches: 3. This CDR3 is CSVVRGHNTGELFF. CDR3 nucleotides: TGCAGCGTTGTCAGGGGGCATAACACCGGGGAGCTGTTTTTT.

The V call is TRBV25-1, the J call TRBJ2-1, with a tentative D call TRBD1 (5 bases). The CDR3 contains 10 residues. Between the trimmed V and J ends, which lost 8 bases and 9 bases, there was a span of 8 bases. Germline assignment: CDR1 MGHDK and CDR2 SYGVNS. CDR3 in DNA: TGTGCCAGCGGAAGGGGTGAGCAGTTCTTC. This translates into CASGRGEQFF.

V and J are TRBV30 and TRBJ2-3; the match to TRBD1 covers 11 bases. Trimming removed 6 bases from V and 2 bases from J; junction bases left unmatched: 4. CDR3 size: 14 residues. Per the germline V gene, CDR1 is GTSNPN and CDR2 is SVGIG (reference sequence). This CDR3 is CACGQGASTDTQYF. Here the CDR3 DNA reads TGTGCCTGTGGACAGGGGGCGTCCACAGATACGCAGTATTTT.

This clone was seen a single time. V is TRBV7-2 and J is TRBJ2-3, with D hard to call. Germline lookup yields CDR1 SGHTA and CDR2 FQGNSA. CDR3 length: 13 residues. V gave up 4 bases and J gave up 7 bases, with 12 bases separating them. In DNA, the CDR3 is TGTGCCAGCAGCTCGGGCCTAGGGAATACGCAGTATTTT. The encoded protein is CASSSGLGNTQYF.

The chain couples TRBV18 to TRBJ1-5, with D possibly being TRBD1 (6 bases). Trimming removed 2 bases from V and 5 bases from J, with 13 bases in between. Per the germline V gene, CDR1 is KGHSH and CDR2 is LQKENI. The CDR3 loop spans 15 amino acids. Written as DNA, the CDR3 is TGTGCCAGCTCACCATCTCCGGGGGCAGATCAGCCCCAGCATTTT. It translates to CASSPSPGADQPQHF.

J is TRBJ1-1 and V is TRBV10-1; 11 bases line up with TRBD1. J was trimmed by 4 bases and V by 7 bases; bases with no gene match: 8. The CDR3 loop spans 15 amino acids. Germline V gives CDR1 WNHNN, CDR2 SYGVQD (reference sequence). The CDR3 here is CASMEDRGRGTEAFF. CDR3 DNA: TGCGCCAGCATGGAGGACAGGGGGCGGGGCACTGAAGCTTTCTTT.

This clone was counted a few times. J is TRBJ2-3 and V is TRBV5-4; 9 nucleotides agree with TRBD2. J lost 6 bases, V lost 4 bases, and 9 bases had no gene match. The CDR3 sequence is 15 residues long. In germline, CDR1 is SGHNT, CDR2 YYREEE (reference sequence). The CDR3 here is CASSGAGGVGDTQYF. The CDR3 coding sequence is TGTGCCAGCAGCGGCGCGGGAGGGGTAGGGGATACGCAGTATTTT.

Written as DNA, the CDR3 is TGTGCCAGCTGGAGCCCTGCGCTCAATGAGCAGTTCTTC. The encoded protein is CASWSPALNEQFF. The V and J genes are TRBV27 and TRBJ2-1; D unresolved. Looked up from germline, CDR1 is MNHEY and CDR2 is SMNVEV (reference sequence). V dropped 8 bases and J dropped 6 bases, with 14 bases sitting between them. The length of the CDR3 is 13 residues.

The rearrangement links TRBV9 to TRBJ2-7, with D perhaps matching TRBD1 or TRBD2 (5 bases each). Trimming cost V 3 bases and J 6 bases, with 16 bases left between them. CDR3 length: 14 amino acids. Germline V gene lookup returns CDR1 SGDLS and CDR2 YYNGEE. The CDR3 DNA sequence: TGTGCCAGCAGCGCCTACGGGACGGCCCTCGAGCAGTACTTC. It encodes CASSAYGTALEQYF.

This clone was seen more than once but under ten times. The rearrangement links TRBV4-2 to TRBJ2-3, with D possibly TRBD1 on 5 matching bases. With 4 bases removed from V and 2 bases from J, the gap between germline ends came to 19 bases. This CDR3 is built from 17 residues. In germline, CDR1 is LGHNA, CDR2 YNFKEQ. The CDR3 is CASSPSHQGLITDTQYF. For the CDR3, the DNA is TGTGCCAGCAGCCCATCCCACCAGGGTTTGATCACAGATACGCAGTATTTT.

The rearrangement joins TRBV6-6 to TRBJ2-7, with D possibly matching TRBD2 (7 bases). From germline, CDR1 is MNHNY and CDR2 SVGAGI (reference sequence). This CDR3 contains 14 residues. Trimming pared 4 bases from V and 6 bases from J, leaving 16 bases between. DNA for the CDR3: TGTGCCAGCAGTTCGGGGGGCCGGGGCTCCGAGCAGTACTTC. Translated, it gives CASSSGGRGSEQYF.

The chain recombines TRBV5-1 with TRBJ2-5; D may be TRBD2 (5 bases). The CDR3 covers 15 residues. V was shortened by 0 bases and J by 6 bases, with 15 bases between the two germline ends. Germline CDR1 reads SGHRS; CDR2 reads YFSETQ. The CDR3 coding sequence is TGCGCCAGCAGCTTGGGACGGCAGCCCGGGAAGACCCAGTACTTC. This codes for CASSLGRQPGKTQYF.

V usage is TRBV7-2 and J usage is TRBJ2-5; no clear D. Germline V gene sequence: CDR1 SGHTA, CDR2 FQGNSA. V was pared by 1 base and J by 3 bases, with 12 bases between. This CDR3 contains 15 residues. The CDR3 loop is CASSLGSQRKETQYF. CDR3 DNA sequence: TGTGCCAGCAGCTTAGGGTCACAGCGTAAAGAGACCCAGTACTTC.

This clone has a handful of counts. The V call is TRBV19, the J call TRBJ1-1; a possible D gene is TRBD1 (5 bases). Germline CDR1 reads LNHDA; CDR2 reads SQIVND (reference sequence). The CDR3 is 15 amino acids. The ends were cut back, 2 bases at V and 1 base at J, with 11 bases in the middle. The chain's CDR3 is CASSIRTITNTEAFF. CDR3 in DNA: TGTGCCAGTAGTATACGGACAATCACGAACACTGAAGCTTTCTTT.